This TCR beta chain was captured in a study of T cells in Graves' hyperthyroidism and ophthalmopathy. Germline V gene lookup returns CDR1 MNHEY and CDR2 SMNVEV (reference sequence). Trimming stripped 8 bases from V and 3 bases from J, with 10 bases between. The CDR3 extends over 12 amino acids. Many counts were recorded for this clonotype. TCR beta CDR3 sequences were amplified from RNA transcripts. The HTBI primer set was used in a first-round RT-PCR of the TCR CDR3. TCRdb re-derived calls from the multiplex PCR reads in MiXCR, one entry per CDR3 protein. Of fewer than 850,000 distinct CDR3 sequences in the sample, roughly a sixth were seen once.

The rearrangement links TRBV27 to TRBJ2-5; unclear D gene. The sequence derives from a man between 50 and 59 years old with Graves' hyperthyroidism. Material: blood. CDR3 nucleotide sequence: TGTGCCAGCGGCTCGCGGAAAGAGACCCAGTACTTC. This encodes CASGSRKETQYF.